One sample yielded the 29 T cell receptor beta chains listed below, sequenced in a study of blood T cell repertoires in COVID-19. Only in-frame clones appear in the TCRdb table, and some are missing; sequencing was by immunoSEQ multiplex PCR. The table lists almost 250,000 clones, 86% of them singletons. The sample was peripheral blood. These receptors came from a woman aged 80 or older with COVID-19, enrolled during active disease.

A word on this clone: Other DNA sequences in this sample translate to the same CDR3. This chain links TRBV7-9 with TRBJ1-2, with 7 positions matching TRBD1. The length of the CDR3 is 13 residues. Germline V CDR1 and CDR2: SEHNR, FQNEAQ (reference sequence). Trimming removed 1 base from V and 8 bases from J; junction bases left unmatched: 4. The CDR3 loop is CASSLEQGGGYTF. The CDR3 DNA reads TGTGCCAGCAGCTTAGAGCAGGGGGGCGGCTACACCTTC.

This chain uses TRBV10-3 with TRBJ1-1; perhaps TRBD1 as D (5 bases). Germline V gene sequence: CDR1 ENHRY, CDR2 SYGVKD. The germline V and J ends were trimmed by 8 bases and 1 base, with 11 bases remaining between them. CDR3 size: 13 residues. CDR3 sequence reads: CAIGRGPNTEAFF. CDR3 bases: TGTGCCATCGGGAGGGGCCCGAACACTGAAGCTTTCTTT.

In DNA form, the CDR3 reads TGCGCCAGCAGCCCACCCCGCGCTGGGAACACCGGGGAGCTGTTTTTT. It codes for CASSPPRAGNTGELFF. V gene TRBV5-1 combines with J gene TRBJ2-2, with D uncertain. The CDR3 is 16 amino acids. Germline V lookup: CDR1 SGHRS, CDR2 YFSETQ. V lost 4 bases to trimming and J lost 1 base, with 14 bases between them. The full variable domain, with the rest looked up from reference TRBV5-1 and TRBJ2-2, is KAGVTQTPRYLIKTRGQQVTLSCSPISGHRSVSWYQQTPGQGLQFLFEYFSETQRNKGNFPGRFSGRQFSNSRSEMNVSTLELGDSALYLCASSPPRAGNTGELFFGEGSRLTVL.

The V and J genes are TRBV4-2 and TRBJ2-2; 10 bases are shared with TRBD2. Germline V gives CDR1 LGHNA, CDR2 YNFKEQ. V gave up 2 bases and J gave up 2 bases; unmatched junction bases: 8. There are 18 residues in the CDR3. The CDR3 DNA reads as TGTGCCAGCAGCCAACTACCCTTAGCGGGGGGAAACACCGGGGAGCTGTTTTTT. Encoded protein: CASSQLPLAGGNTGELFF.

V gene TRBV15 combines with J gene TRBJ2-1, with 9 bases aligning to TRBD2. CDR1 and CDR2 from the germline V gene are LNHNV and YYDKDF (reference sequence). With V trimmed by 0 bases and J by 7 bases, 13 bases remained unmatched. The CDR3 runs 18 residues. The DNA for the CDR3 is TGTGCCACCAGCAGAGATCGGCTAGCGGGGACTGTTGGGAATGAGCAGTTCTTC. It is translated as CATSRDRLAGTVGNEQFF.

This clone was found once. The rearrangement links TRBV28 to TRBJ2-4, with a possible D match to TRBD1 (5 bases). This CDR3 comprises 20 residues. Germline V CDR1 and CDR2: MDHEN, SYDVKM. The ends were cut back, 3 bases at V and 1 base at J, with 25 bases in the middle. The CDR3: CASSLGVGGAAPLAKNIQYF. DNA for the CDR3: TGTGCCAGCAGTTTGGGTGTAGGTGGGGCGGCTCCTCTTGCCAAAAACATTCAGTACTTC.

The chain combines TRBV7-9 with TRBJ2-7; D ambiguous. V was cut by 2 bases and J by 12 bases, with 11 bases left in between. The germline V gene encodes CDR1 SEHNR and CDR2 FQNEAQ (reference sequence). The CDR3 contains 11 residues. This chain's CDR3 is CASSLSTVTYV. CDR3 DNA: TGTGCCAGCAGCTTATCCACAGTAACGTACGTC.

This chain's CDR3 is CASSIRQANTGELFF. CDR3 in DNA: TGTGCCAGCAGCATCAGACAGGCGAACACCGGGGAGCTGTTTTTT. The chain employs TRBV7-8 and TRBJ2-2; the D gene is possibly TRBD1 (6 bases). There are 15 residues in the CDR3. Trimming removed 5 bases from V and 0 bases from J, with 10 bases in between. The germline V gene encodes CDR1 SGHVS and CDR2 FQNEAQ.

CDR3 bases: TGTGCCAGCAGCCAAGACTTTACAGATAACTATGGCTACACCTTC. Amino acids: CASSQDFTDNYGYTF. V usage is TRBV4-2 and J usage is TRBJ1-2; no definite D call. The CDR3 contains 15 residues. V was clipped by 0 bases and J by 1 base, with 9 bases between them. From germline, CDR1 is LGHNA and CDR2 YNFKEQ.

J is TRBJ1-3 and V is TRBV5-1, with 7 bases identical to TRBD1. The junction had 5 bases not matched to a gene; V was cut back by 2 bases and J by 3 bases. The germline V gene has CDR1 SGHRS and CDR2 YFSETQ. The CDR3 extends over 15 amino acids. Here the CDR3 DNA reads TGCGCCAGCAGCTTAGCAGGGGGAATTGGAAACACCATATATTTT. Protein product: CASSLAGGIGNTIYF.

This clone was seen more than once but under ten times. The gene calls are TRBV28 and TRBJ1-5, with 8 bases matching TRBD1. Trimming took 2 bases from V and 7 from J; bases not matched to a gene: 10. CDR1 is MDHEN and CDR2 is SYDVKM in the germline V gene. The CDR3 runs 16 residues. In nucleotides, the CDR3 is TGTGCCAGCAGTTTAATATCAGGACAGGGAAGACAGCCCCAGCATTTT. Protein product: CASSLISGQGRQPQHF. Together with reference TRBV28 and TRBJ1-5, the CDR3 gives the full variable domain: DVKVTQSSRYLVKRTGEKVFLECVQDMDHENMFWYRQDPGLGLRLIYFSYDVKMKEKGDIPEGYSVSREKKERFSLILESASTNQTSMYLCASSLISGQGRQPQHFGDGTRLSIL.

The V gene is TRBV7-9, the J gene TRBJ2-3; 7 bases agree with TRBD1. The CDR3 contains 14 residues. Germline trimming cut 7 bases from V and 1 base from J; bases unmatched to any gene: 5. CDR1 and CDR2 (germline): SEHNR, FQNEAQ (reference sequence). The CDR3 nucleotides read TGTGCCAGCATCAGTGGACAGGGCACAGATACGCAGTATTTT. Translation: CASISGQGTDTQYF.

The chain couples TRBV5-1 to TRBJ2-3; TRBD2 matches at 11 bases. This CDR3 comprises 16 residues. Trimming removed 4 bases from V and 3 bases from J; junction bases left unmatched: 7. From germline, CDR1 is SGHRS and CDR2 YFSETQ. DNA of the CDR3: TGCGCCAGCAGCGCAGATAGCGGGGGGGCTACAGATACGCAGTATTTT. Encoded protein: CASSADSGGATDTQYF.

This clone is a singleton in its sample. The CDR3 reads CASSRGGSQHF. CDR3 nucleotide sequence: TGTGCCAGCAGTCGGGGGGGGTCCCAGCATTTT. This sequence joins TRBV12-3 or TRBV12-4 and TRBJ1-5, with D possibly being TRBD1 (5 bases). This CDR3 spans 11 amino acids. Trimming took 5 bases from V and 11 from J, leaving 10 bases between them.

V usage is TRBV3-1 (or the pseudogene TRBV3-2) and J usage is TRBJ1-1, with D perhaps matching TRBD1 (6 bases). The CDR3 covers 16 residues. Trimming pared 0 bases from V and 1 base from J, leaving 12 bases between. Germline V gene data show CDR1 as LGHDT and CDR2 as YNNKEL (reference sequence). This chain's CDR3 is CASSQELGARNTEAFF. The DNA for the CDR3 is TGTGCCAGCAGCCAAGAGTTGGGGGCTCGGAACACTGAAGCTTTCTTT.

This chain joins TRBV6-5 and TRBJ1-4, with D maybe TRBD1 (5 bases). V was shortened by 2 bases and J by 2 bases, with 9 bases between the two germline ends. CDR3 length equals 15 residues. The germline V gene has CDR1 MNHEY and CDR2 SVGAGI. As DNA, the CDR3 is TGTGCCAGCAGTTACCCCAGGGCCACTAATGAAAAACTGTTTTTT. Protein product: CASSYPRATNEKLFF.

A remark on this clone: The sample holds other DNA sequences that translate to the same CDR3. This rearrangement joins TRBV18 to TRBJ1-3, with 8 bases fitting TRBD1. Germline CDR1 is KGHSH and CDR2 is LQKENI. The CDR3 extends over 16 amino acids. Unmatched junction bases numbered 4, after V lost 2 bases and J lost 1 base. The CDR3 DNA reads TGTGCCAGCTCACCAGTCGGACAGGGTTCTGGAAACACCATATATTTT. It translates to CASSPVGQGSGNTIYF. The variable domain in full, completed from reference TRBV18 and TRBJ1-3, reads NAGVMQNPRHLVRRRGQEARLRCSPMKGHSHVYWYRQLPEEGLKFMVYLQKENIIDESGMPKERFSAEFPKEGPSILRIQQVVRGDSAAYFCASSPVGQGSGNTIYFGEGSWLTVV.

The chain joins TRBV6-6 to TRBJ1-3, with D possibly TRBD1 on 5 matching bases. V gave up 5 bases and J gave up 6 bases, with 20 bases separating them. CDR3 length equals 16 residues. Germline CDR1 is MNHNY and CDR2 is SVGAGI (reference sequence). The CDR3 DNA reads TGTGCCAGCAGTCCGGGGGACGCCGTCTCGACAAACACCATATATTTT. It yields the protein CASSPGDAVSTNTIYF.

This chain links TRBV6-1 with TRBJ1-4; possibly TRBD1 for D (6 bases). V was clipped by 6 bases and J by 8 bases, with 22 bases between them. The CDR3 is 16 residues long. Looked up from germline, CDR1 is MNHNS and CDR2 is SASEGT. Written as DNA, the CDR3 is TGTGCCAGCAGGGAACACTACAGGGTCTCCGGGGAAAAACTGTTTTTT. Translation gives CASREHYRVSGEKLFF.

The chain has TRBV5-1 and TRBJ2-7; D ambiguous. CDR1 is SGHRS, CDR2 YFSETQ, per germline. V was pared by 0 bases and J by 4 bases, with 8 bases between. The CDR3 is 13 residues long. CDR3 nucleotide sequence: TGCGCCAGCAGCTTGGACGGAGATTACGAGCAGTACTTC. The encoded protein is CASSLDGDYEQYF.

The V gene is TRBV5-4, the J gene TRBJ2-7; TRBD1 is a possible D gene (6 bases). CDR3 length: 16 amino acids. Trimming cost V 0 bases and J 0 bases, with 13 bases left between them. Germline CDR1 reads SGHNT; CDR2 reads YYREEE (reference sequence). The CDR3 region is CASSLVSGTISYEQYF. For the CDR3, the DNA is TGTGCCAGCAGCTTGGTCTCAGGGACAATCTCCTACGAGCAGTACTTC.

This rearrangement joins TRBV5-1 to TRBJ2-3; unclear D gene. Germline V gene sequence: CDR1 SGHRS, CDR2 YFSETQ. CDR3 length equals 17 residues. Between the trimmed V and J ends, which lost 6 bases and 0 bases, there was a span of 20 bases. CDR3 amino acids: CASKTEYTTTSTDTQYF. CDR3 nucleotides: TGCGCCAGCAAAACGGAATATACTACAACTAGCACAGATACGCAGTATTTT.

This clone was seen only once. The chain has TRBV12-3 or TRBV12-4 and TRBJ1-2; D is ambiguous. V was shortened by 6 bases and J by 8 bases, with 16 bases between the two germline ends. The CDR3 spans 13 residues. CDR3 loop: CASRPFREGGYTF. Written as DNA, the CDR3 is TGTGCCAGCAGGCCATTCCGGGAGGGCGGCTACACCTTC.

The CDR3 region is CASSERGQTYEQYF. The CDR3, as DNA: TGTGCCAGCAGTGAAAGAGGTCAGACCTACGAGCAGTACTTC. The genes are TRBV6-1 and TRBJ2-7; D gene uncertain. V was cut by 2 bases and J by 2 bases, with 10 bases left in between. There are 14 residues in the CDR3. Germline assignment: CDR1 MNHNS and CDR2 SASEGT.

The V gene is TRBV6-6, the J gene TRBJ1-1; the D gene is possibly TRBD1 (5 bases). This CDR3 is built from 14 residues. V dropped 7 bases and J dropped 1 base, with 13 bases sitting between them. Per germline, CDR1 MNHNY and CDR2 SVGAGI (reference sequence). The chain's CDR3 is CASTQQVSNTEAFF. The CDR3 bases are TGTGCCAGCACACAACAGGTTTCGAACACTGAAGCTTTCTTT.

V gene TRBV28 combines with J gene TRBJ2-1; 8 nucleotides match TRBD2. Germline CDR1 reads MDHEN; CDR2 reads SYDVKM. The CDR3 consists of 16 residues. V lost 4 bases and J lost 4; bases outside the gene matches: 9. DNA of the CDR3: TGTGCCAGCAGTTCGCCTCTAGCGGGTCAATACAATGAGCAGTTCTTC. Translated: CASSSPLAGQYNEQFF.

J is TRBJ2-7 and V is TRBV6-5, with TRBD2 matching over 7 bases. This CDR3 contains 16 residues. Germline CDR1 reads MNHEY; CDR2 reads SVGAGI. With 0 bases clipped from V and 0 bases from J, the junction kept 5 bases outside the gene matches. For the CDR3, the DNA is TGTGCCAGCAGTTACTCGAGGCGGGGGAGCTCCTACGAGCAGTACTTC. It codes for CASSYSRRGSSYEQYF.

This chain links TRBV5-4 with TRBJ1-2; TRBD1 is a possible D gene (6 bases). The germline V gene encodes CDR1 SGHNT and CDR2 YYREEE (reference sequence). This CDR3 is built from 15 residues. V shed 4 bases and J shed 7 bases, with 20 bases lying between them. The CDR3 loop reads CASSQTTGLKSGYTF. The CDR3 DNA follows: TGTGCCAGCAGCCAGACCACAGGGTTAAAAAGTGGCTACACCTTC. Together with reference TRBV5-4 and TRBJ1-2, the CDR3 gives the full variable domain: ETGVTQSPTHLIKTRGQQVTLRCSSQSGHNTVSWYQQALGQGPQFIFQYYREEENGRGNFPPRFSGLQFPNYSSELNVNALELDDSALYLCASSQTTGLKSGYTFGSGTRLTVV.

This clone has a handful of counts. This chain joins TRBV6-2 or TRBV6-3 and TRBJ1-5; 11 positions agree with TRBD1. Germline V gene sequence: CDR1 MNHEY, CDR2 SVGEGT. The CDR3 runs to 17 residues. Germline trimming cut 6 bases from V and 0 bases from J; bases unmatched to any gene: 7. The CDR3, as DNA: TGTGCCAGCAGCCCGGGACAGGGGGTCCGTAGCAATCAGCCCCAGCATTTT. Its protein product is CASSPGQGVRSNQPQHF.